This T cell receptor (beta chain) was profiled in a study of T-cell memory formation after mild COVID-19. From the 5' RACE reads, TCRdb called clonotypes with MiXCR, one entry per CDR3 protein. The data contain about 620,000 distinct CDR3 sequences, approximately 19% of them seen just once; the ten biggest clones take up around 12%. The CDR3 runs to 21 residues. V trimming: 5 bases; J trimming: 3 bases; junction bases outside the gene matches: 22. Germline CDR1 SEHNR, CDR2 FQNEAQ (reference sequence). In this sample, this clonotype turned up a few times. The source material was PBMCs or a T cell subset sorted from them (not recorded which). The source of this sequence is an adult woman who had mild COVID-19 (a few samples of this study predate the infection). Cell type and time point are not known. V and J are TRBV7-9 and TRBJ2-3, with 11 bases fitting TRBD2. The CDR3 sequence is CASSPTLAGGFSASDTDTQYF. The CDR3 DNA reads TGTGCCAGCAGCCCCACCCTAGCGGGAGGATTCTCGGCGAGCGATACAGATACGCAGTATTTT.